Given below is one T cell receptor (beta chain) in context. Its antigen is not known. This entry comes from a study of shared clonotypes between healthy human individuals. Findings of the study overall: An expected dependence of interdonor clonotype sharing on sequencing depth was noted.

In the original workflow: In the immunoSEQ data, sequences were junction-only and lacked quality scores, so filtering differed. Sequencing used immunoSEQ multiplex PCR; TCRdb keeps in-frame clones, though not all of them. V and J calls and clone size are as listed in that table; D and trimming were resolved from the DNA. The top ten hold 0.06% of the sample, which has hundreds of thousands of clones, about 96% seen once. This CDR3 contains 13 residues. Germline V gene lookup returns CDR1 MNHNS and CDR2 SASEGT. V was shortened by 8 bases and J by 0 bases, with 5 bases between the two germline ends. Input material: naive CD4+ T cells sorted from blood. The subset is: CD45RA+ positively selected. This rearrangement joins TRBV6-1 to TRBJ2-6, with D perhaps given as TRBD1 or TRBD2 (5 bases each). This receptor was taken from a woman under 40 in good health. CDR3 DNA: TGTGCCAGCGGGGGCTCTGGGGCCAACGTCCTGACTTTC. It specifies CASGGSGANVLTF.